This note documents a single T cell receptor beta chain sequence. Its target is not known. This sample was taken from a study of regulatory T cells in long-lasting Graves disease. Across the study: Graves' disease counted as persistent after over 5 years of antithyroid drugs with positive TSH receptor antibodies. Study-wide results and limits: Newly diagnosed patients had higher TCR diversity than persistent Graves' patients did.

To make TCR beta libraries, researchers used iRepertoire HTBI primers and Arm-PCR of CDR3 regions. TCRdb redid the calling of the multiplex PCR reads with MiXCR, one entry per CDR3 protein. The sample holds 350,000 to 450,000 distinct CDR3 sequences, about 21% seen once. Time point specified: persistent/refractory GD, antithyroid drugs over 5 years with positive TRAb. The authors made the TCR library using RNA they extracted from PBMCs. American Thyroid Association guidelines defined how Graves' disease was diagnosed. The sequence came from a female donor with Graves disease. This material consisted of peripheral blood mononuclear cells (PBMCs), taken when the disease was refractory, from a patient treated with antithyroid drugs.

In nucleotides, the CDR3 is TGTGCCAGCAGCTCATACGGGGGGGGCTCCTACGAGCAGTACTTC. Its translation: CASSSYGGGSYEQYF. This chain joins TRBV25-1 and TRBJ2-7; 8 bases line up with TRBD2. CDR1 MGHDK and CDR2 SYGVNS come from the germline V gene. Losses at the gene ends were 6 bases for V and 0 bases for J; bases not matched to a gene: 7. The CDR3 consists of 15 residues.